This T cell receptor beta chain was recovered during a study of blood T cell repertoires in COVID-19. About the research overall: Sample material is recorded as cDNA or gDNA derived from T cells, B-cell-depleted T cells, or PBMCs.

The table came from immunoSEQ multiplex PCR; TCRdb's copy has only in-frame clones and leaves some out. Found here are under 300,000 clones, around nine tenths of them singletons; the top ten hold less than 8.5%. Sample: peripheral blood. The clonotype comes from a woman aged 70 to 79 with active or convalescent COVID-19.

The DNA of the CDR3 is TGTGCCAGCAGTTTCGAGAGGGCCTACAATGAGCAGTTCTTC. The encoded protein is CASSFERAYNEQFF. The V call is TRBV28, the J call TRBJ2-1; TRBD2 is a possible D gene (5 bases). This CDR3 comprises 14 residues. The V end lost 3 bases, the J end lost 2 bases, and 8 bases lay between the germline ends. The germline gives CDR1 MDHEN, CDR2 SYDVKM.